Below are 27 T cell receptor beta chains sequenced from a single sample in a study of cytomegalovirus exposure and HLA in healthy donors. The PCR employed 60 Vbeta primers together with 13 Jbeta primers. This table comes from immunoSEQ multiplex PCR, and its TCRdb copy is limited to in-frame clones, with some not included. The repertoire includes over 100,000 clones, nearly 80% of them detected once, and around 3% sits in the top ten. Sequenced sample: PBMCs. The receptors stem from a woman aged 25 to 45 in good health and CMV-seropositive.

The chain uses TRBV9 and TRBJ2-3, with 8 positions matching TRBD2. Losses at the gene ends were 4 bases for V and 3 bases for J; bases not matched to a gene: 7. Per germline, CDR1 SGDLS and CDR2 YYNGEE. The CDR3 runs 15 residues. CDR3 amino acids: CASSPRGGQTDTQYF. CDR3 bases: TGTGCCAGCAGCCCCCGGGGGGGCCAAACAGATACGCAGTATTTT.

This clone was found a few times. CDR3 DNA: TGTGCCAGCAGTTACCGGGAGGACACTGAAGCTTTCTTT. Translating gives CASSYREDTEAFF. The chain joins TRBV6-5 to TRBJ1-1; D unresolved. Trimming removed 2 bases at V and 3 bases at J, with 7 bases between. The CDR3 is 13 amino acids. Germline V lookup: CDR1 MNHEY, CDR2 SVGAGI.

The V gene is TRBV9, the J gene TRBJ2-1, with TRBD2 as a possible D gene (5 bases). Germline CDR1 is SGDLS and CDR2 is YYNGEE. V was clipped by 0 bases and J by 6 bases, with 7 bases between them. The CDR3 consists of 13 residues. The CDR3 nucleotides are TGTGCCAGCAGCGTAGACAGCGGCAATGAGCAGTTCTTC. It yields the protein CASSVDSGNEQFF.

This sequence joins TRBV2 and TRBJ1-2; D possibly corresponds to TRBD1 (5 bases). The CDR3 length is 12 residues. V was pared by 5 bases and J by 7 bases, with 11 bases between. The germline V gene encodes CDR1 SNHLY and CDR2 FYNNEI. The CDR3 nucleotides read TGTGCCAGCAGTAACACGGGGGGTGGCTACACCTTC. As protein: CASSNTGGGYTF.

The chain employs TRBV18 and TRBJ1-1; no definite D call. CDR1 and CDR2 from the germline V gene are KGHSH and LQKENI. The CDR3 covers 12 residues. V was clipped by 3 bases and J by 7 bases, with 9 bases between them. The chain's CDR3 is CASSPSGDEAFF. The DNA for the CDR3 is TGTGCCAGCTCACCTTCGGGAGATGAAGCTTTCTTT.

CDR3 protein: CASSGTGGNTEAFF. The CDR3 DNA reads as TGTGCCAGCAGTGGGACAGGGGGGAACACTGAAGCTTTCTTT. The chain combines TRBV2 with TRBJ1-1, with 10 bases lining up with TRBD1. The CDR3 contains 14 residues. Germline values: CDR1 SNHLY, CDR2 FYNNEI. V was pared by 4 bases and J by 1 base, with 0 bases of the junction left unmatched.

The CDR3 here is CASSQDRRQGSEAFF. CDR3 coding DNA: TGCGCCAGCAGCCAAGACCGGAGACAGGGTTCTGAAGCTTTCTTT. V is TRBV4-3 and J is TRBJ1-1; TRBD1 matches at 7 bases. CDR3 size: 15 residues. Per the germline V gene, CDR1 is LGHNA and CDR2 is YSLEER. Trimming took 0 bases from V and 6 from J; bases not matched to a gene: 7.

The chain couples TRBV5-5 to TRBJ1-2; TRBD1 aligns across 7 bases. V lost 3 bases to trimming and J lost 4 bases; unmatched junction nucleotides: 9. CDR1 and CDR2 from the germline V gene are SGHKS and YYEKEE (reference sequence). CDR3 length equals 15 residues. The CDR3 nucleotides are TGTGCCAGCAGCTCGGGGACAGCAATTGCCTATGGCTACACCTTC. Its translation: CASSSGTAIAYGYTF.

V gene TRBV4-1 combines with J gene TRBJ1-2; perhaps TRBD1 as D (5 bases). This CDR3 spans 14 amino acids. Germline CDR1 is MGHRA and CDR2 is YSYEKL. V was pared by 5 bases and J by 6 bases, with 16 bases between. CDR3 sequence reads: CASSYLVRGDGYTF. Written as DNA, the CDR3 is TGCGCCAGCAGCTATCTGGTAAGGGGCGATGGCTACACCTTC.

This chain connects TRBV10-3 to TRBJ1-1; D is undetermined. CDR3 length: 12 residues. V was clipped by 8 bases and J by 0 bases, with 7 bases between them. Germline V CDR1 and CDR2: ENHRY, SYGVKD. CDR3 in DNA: TGTGCCATCGCGCAGGTGAACACTGAAGCTTTCTTT. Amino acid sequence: CAIAQVNTEAFF.

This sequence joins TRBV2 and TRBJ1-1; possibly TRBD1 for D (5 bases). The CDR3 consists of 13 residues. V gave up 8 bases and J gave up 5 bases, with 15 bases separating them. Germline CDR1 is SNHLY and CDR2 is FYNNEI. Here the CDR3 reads CASSLGAGTEAFF. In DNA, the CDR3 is TGTGCCAGCTCGTTAGGGGCGGGGACTGAAGCTTTCTTT.

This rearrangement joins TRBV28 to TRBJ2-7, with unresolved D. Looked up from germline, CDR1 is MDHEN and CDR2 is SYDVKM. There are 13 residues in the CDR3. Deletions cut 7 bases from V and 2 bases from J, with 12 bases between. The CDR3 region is CASTSRLTYEQYF. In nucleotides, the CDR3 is TGTGCCAGCACCTCCAGGCTAACCTACGAGCAGTACTTC.

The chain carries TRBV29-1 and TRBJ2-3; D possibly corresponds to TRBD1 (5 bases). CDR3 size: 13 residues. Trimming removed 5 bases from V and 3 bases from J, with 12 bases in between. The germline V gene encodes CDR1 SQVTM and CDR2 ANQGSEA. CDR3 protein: CSVKNPGTDTQYF. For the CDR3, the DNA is TGCAGCGTTAAAAACCCAGGGACAGATACGCAGTATTTT.

The chain's CDR3 is CASSDWTDPSQETQYF. CDR3 in DNA: TGTGCCAGCAGTGACTGGACAGATCCCTCTCAAGAGACCCAGTACTTC. The chain combines TRBV6-1 with TRBJ2-5; weak D call: TRBD1 (6 bases). Trimming cost V 3 bases and J 2 bases, with 16 bases left between them. Germline V lookup: CDR1 MNHNS, CDR2 SASEGT. This CDR3 contains 16 residues.

CDR3 bases: TGTGCCAGCAGTTTAGACAGACCTAGCAATCAGCCCCAGCATTTT. It translates to CASSLDRPSNQPQHF. The chain couples TRBV2 to TRBJ1-5, with D possibly matching TRBD1 (5 bases). The germline V gene encodes CDR1 SNHLY and CDR2 FYNNEI. The CDR3 runs 15 residues. V dropped 5 bases and J dropped 0 bases, with 11 bases sitting between them.

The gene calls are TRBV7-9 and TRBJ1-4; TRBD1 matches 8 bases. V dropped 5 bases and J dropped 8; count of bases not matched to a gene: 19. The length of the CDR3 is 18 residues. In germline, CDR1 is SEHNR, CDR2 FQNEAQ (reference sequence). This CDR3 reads CASSRLSGAGTGREKLFF. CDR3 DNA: TGTGCCAGCAGCCGACTGTCCGGGGCCGGGACAGGAAGGGAAAAACTGTTTTTT. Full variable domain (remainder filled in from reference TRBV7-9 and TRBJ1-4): DTGVSQNPRHKITKRGQNVTFRCDPISEHNRLYWYRQTLGQGPEFLTYFQNEAQLEKSRLLSDRFSAERPKGSFSTLEIQRTEQGDSAMYLCASSRLSGAGTGREKLFFGSGTQLSVL.

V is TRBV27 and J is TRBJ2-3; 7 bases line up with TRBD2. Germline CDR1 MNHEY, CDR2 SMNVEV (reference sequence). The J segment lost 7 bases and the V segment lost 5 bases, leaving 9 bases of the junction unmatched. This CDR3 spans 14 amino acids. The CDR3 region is CASSPRREDYTQYF. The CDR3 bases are TGTGCCAGCAGTCCCCGCCGGGAGGATTATACGCAGTATTTT.

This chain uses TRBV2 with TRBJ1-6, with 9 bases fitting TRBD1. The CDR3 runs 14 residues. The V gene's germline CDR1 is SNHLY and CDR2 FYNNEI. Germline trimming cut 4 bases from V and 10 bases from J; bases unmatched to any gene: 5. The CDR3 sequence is CASSATGGGSPLHF. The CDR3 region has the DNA TGTGCCAGCAGTGCGACAGGGGGAGGGTCACCCCTCCACTTT.

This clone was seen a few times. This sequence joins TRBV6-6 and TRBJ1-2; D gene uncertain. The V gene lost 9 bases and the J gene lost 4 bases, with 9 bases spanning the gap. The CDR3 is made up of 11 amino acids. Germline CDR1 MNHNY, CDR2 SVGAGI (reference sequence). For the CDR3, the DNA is TGTGCCAGTGCAGAGGGCTATGGCTACACCTTC. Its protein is CASAEGYGYTF.

CDR3 protein: CASSQGIRGTQYF. Written as DNA, the CDR3 is TGTGCCAGCAGCCAGGGAATCCGGGGGACGCAGTATTTT. The genes are TRBV14 and TRBJ2-3; TRBD2 is a possible D gene (6 bases). Trimming pared 3 bases from V and 9 bases from J, leaving 13 bases between. From germline, CDR1 is SGHDN and CDR2 FVKESK. CDR3 length equals 13 residues.

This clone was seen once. In nucleotides, the CDR3 is TGTGCCAGCAGCTTGGAGACAAGCTTCAATTCACCCCTCCACTTT. Amino acids: CASSLETSFNSPLHF. The rearrangement joins TRBV5-8 to TRBJ1-6; D call uncertain. The V and J ends lost 0 bases and 7 bases respectively, with 11 bases between them. The CDR3 length is 15 residues. The germline V gene encodes CDR1 SGHTS and CDR2 YDEGEE.

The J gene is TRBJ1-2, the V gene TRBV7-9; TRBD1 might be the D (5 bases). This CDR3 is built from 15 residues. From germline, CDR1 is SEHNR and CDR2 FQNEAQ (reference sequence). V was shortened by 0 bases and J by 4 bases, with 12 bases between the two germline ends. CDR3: CASSLARKGVYGYTF. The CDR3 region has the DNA TGTGCCAGCAGCTTAGCGAGGAAAGGGGTCTATGGCTACACCTTC.

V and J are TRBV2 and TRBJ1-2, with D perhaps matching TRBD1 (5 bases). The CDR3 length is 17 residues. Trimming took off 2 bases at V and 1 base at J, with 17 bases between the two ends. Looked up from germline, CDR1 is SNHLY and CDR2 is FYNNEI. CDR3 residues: CASSEMGSGALNYGYTF. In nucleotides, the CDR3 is TGTGCCAGCAGTGAAATGGGCAGCGGGGCCCTTAACTATGGCTACACCTTC.

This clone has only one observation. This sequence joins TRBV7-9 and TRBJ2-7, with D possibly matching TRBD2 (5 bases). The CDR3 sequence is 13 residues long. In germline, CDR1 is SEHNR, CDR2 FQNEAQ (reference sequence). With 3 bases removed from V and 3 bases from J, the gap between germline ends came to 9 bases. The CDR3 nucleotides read TGTGCCAGCAGCTTGGAGCGGAACTACGAGCAGTACTTC. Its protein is CASSLERNYEQYF.

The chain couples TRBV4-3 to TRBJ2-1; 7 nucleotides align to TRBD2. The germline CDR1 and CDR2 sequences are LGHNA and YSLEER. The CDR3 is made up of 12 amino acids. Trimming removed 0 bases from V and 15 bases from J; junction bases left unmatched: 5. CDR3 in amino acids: CASSQDGRGTFF. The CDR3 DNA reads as TGCGCCAGCAGCCAAGATGGGCGGGGGACGTTCTTC.

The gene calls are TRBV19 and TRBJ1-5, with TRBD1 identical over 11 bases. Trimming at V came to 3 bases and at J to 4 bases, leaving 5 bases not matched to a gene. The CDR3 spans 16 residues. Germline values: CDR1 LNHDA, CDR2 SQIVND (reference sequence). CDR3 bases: TGTGCCAGTAGTATTGGGGGGACAGGGGGGAATCAGCCCCAGCATTTT. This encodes CASSIGGTGGNQPQHF.

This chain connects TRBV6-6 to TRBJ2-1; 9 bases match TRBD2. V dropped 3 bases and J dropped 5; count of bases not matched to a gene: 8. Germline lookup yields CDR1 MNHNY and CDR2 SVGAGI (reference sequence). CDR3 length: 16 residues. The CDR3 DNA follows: TGTGCCAGCAGTTATCTGGGGGCGGGGGGGAACAATGAGCAGTTCTTC. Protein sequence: CASSYLGAGGNNEQFF.